The 32 T cell receptor beta chains below all came from one sample that was sequenced in a study of T cell changes during pregnancy in multiple sclerosis. Clones were read by immunoSEQ multiplex PCR, and TCRdb kept only the in-frame ones, dropping some. Of 75,000 to 100,000 clones listed, 85% to 95% are singletons. The input for sequencing was peripheral blood, taken after pregnancy. These receptors all come from a female donor with multiple sclerosis, enrolled in a pregnancy study.

This clone has just one count. This chain links TRBV4-2 with TRBJ2-6; TRBD1 might be the D (6 bases). This CDR3 region has 16 residues. Germline lookup yields CDR1 LGHNA and CDR2 YNFKEQ. The V and J ends lost 4 bases and 0 bases respectively, with 10 bases between them. The DNA for the CDR3 is TGTGCCAGCAGCCGGGACACCCTCTCTGGGGCCAACGTCCTGACTTTC. It is translated as CASSRDTLSGANVLTF.

This chain connects TRBV7-8 to TRBJ2-3; D is perhaps TRBD2 (5 bases). V dropped 2 bases and J dropped 4 bases, with 10 bases sitting between them. Looked up from germline, CDR1 is SGHVS and CDR2 is FQNEAQ. The CDR3 has 14 amino acids. CDR3: CASSLMGSADTQYF. The CDR3 region has the DNA TGTGCCAGCAGCTTAATGGGGAGCGCAGATACGCAGTATTTT. Full variable domain (remainder filled in from reference TRBV7-8 and TRBJ2-3): GAGVSQSPRYKVAKRGQDVALRCDPISGHVSLFWYQQALGQGPEFLTYFQNEAQLDKSGLPSDRFFAERPEGSVSTLKIQRTQQEDSAVYLCASSLMGSADTQYFGPGTRLTVL.

The chain joins TRBV7-2 to TRBJ1-5; 8 bases fit TRBD1. Germline V gives CDR1 SGHTA, CDR2 FQGNSA. CDR3 length: 18 residues. Losses at the gene ends were 5 bases for V and 0 bases for J; bases not matched to a gene: 12. The CDR3 here is CASSRWTGTYNSNQPQHF. In DNA, the CDR3 is TGTGCCAGCAGCCGATGGACAGGGACTTACAATAGCAATCAGCCCCAGCATTTT.

The CDR3 reads CASSPQEVNTEAFF. The CDR3 DNA sequence: TGTGCCAGCTCACCACAGGAGGTGAACACTGAAGCTTTCTTT. The J gene is TRBJ1-1, the V gene TRBV18; D gene unclear. Between the trimmed V and J ends, which lost 1 base and 0 bases, there was a span of 6 bases. Germline V gene lookup returns CDR1 KGHSH and CDR2 LQKENI. The CDR3 has 14 residues.

The chain combines TRBV11-1 with TRBJ2-1; 8 positions match TRBD2. Germline CDR1 is SGHAT and CDR2 is FQDESV (reference sequence). The CDR3 is 16 amino acids. With V trimmed by 4 bases and J by 0 bases, 5 bases remained unmatched. For the CDR3, the DNA is TGTGCCAGCAGCTCGCCCGGGACTAGCTCCTACAATGAGCAGTTCTTC. Amino acids: CASSSPGTSSYNEQFF.

The J gene is TRBJ1-6, the V gene TRBV2; no clear D gene. Germline CDR1 and CDR2: SNHLY and FYNNEI. Trimming removed 3 bases from V and 5 bases from J, with 11 bases in between. This CDR3 spans 15 amino acids. CDR3 DNA: TGTGCCAGCAGTGAGTTGGCAGCGGATAATTCACCCCTCCACTTT. Protein: CASSELAADNSPLHF.

The rearrangement links TRBV27 to TRBJ2-7, with D maybe TRBD1 (5 bases). This CDR3 has 15 residues. Germline V gene data show CDR1 as MNHEY and CDR2 as SMNVEV (reference sequence). Trimming pared 3 bases from V and 1 base from J, leaving 13 bases between. CDR3 loop: CASSLWQGMSYEQYF. CDR3 DNA: TGTGCCAGCAGTTTGTGGCAGGGTATGTCCTACGAGCAGTACTTC.

The chain joins TRBV30 to TRBJ2-7; D is uncertain. Trimming left V 7 bases short and J 6 bases short, with 7 bases between. The CDR3 has 9 residues. CDR1 and CDR2 from the germline V gene are GTSNPN and SVGIG (reference sequence). The CDR3 loop is CALFCEQYF. As DNA, the CDR3 is TGTGCCTTATTTTGCGAGCAGTACTTC.

The chain employs TRBV28 and TRBJ1-2; a possible D gene is TRBD1 (6 bases). The CDR3 sequence is 14 residues long. Per the germline V gene, CDR1 is MDHEN and CDR2 is SYDVKM. Trimming shortened V by 2 bases and J by 6 bases, and 13 bases separated the two germline ends. CDR3: CASSLGKGVHGYTF. The CDR3 bases are TGTGCCAGCAGTTTAGGGAAGGGGGTCCATGGCTACACCTTC.

This clone was seen a single time. This rearrangement joins TRBV15 to TRBJ1-4, with unresolved D. Trimming removed 5 bases from V and 10 bases from J, with 20 bases in between. The CDR3 sequence is 15 residues long. Germline CDR1 reads LNHNV; CDR2 reads YYDKDF (reference sequence). Written as DNA, the CDR3 is TGTGCCACCAGCCCGGGAACAATAGTGGGCGGAAAACTGTTTTTT. This gives the protein CATSPGTIVGGKLFF.

This sequence joins TRBV7-9 and TRBJ1-1, with D tentatively TRBD1 (6 bases). The germline V gene has CDR1 SEHNR and CDR2 FQNEAQ (reference sequence). CDR3 size: 16 residues. The ends were cut back, 5 bases at V and 3 bases at J, with 19 bases in the middle. CDR3 sequence: CASSQDSQGFYTEAFF. CDR3 DNA: TGTGCCAGCAGCCAGGACAGTCAAGGTTTCTACACTGAAGCTTTCTTT.

This sequence joins TRBV18 and TRBJ2-2, with D tentatively TRBD1 (6 bases). V was trimmed by 2 bases and J by 7 bases, leaving 11 bases between them. There are 14 residues in the CDR3. The germline V gene has CDR1 KGHSH and CDR2 LQKENI. The CDR3 reads CASSPTQGYGELFF. The CDR3 nucleotides are TGTGCCAGCTCACCAACACAGGGTTACGGGGAGCTGTTTTTT.

The V gene is TRBV29-1, the J gene TRBJ1-5; D is possibly TRBD1 (6 bases). The germline gives CDR1 SQVTM, CDR2 ANQGSEA. This CDR3 region has 13 residues. Deletions cut 4 bases from V and 2 bases from J, with 9 bases between. CDR3 nucleotides: TGCAGCGTTGCGGGGGGCGGCAATCAGCCCCAGCATTTT. Its translation is CSVAGGGNQPQHF. Combining the CDR3 with reference TRBV29-1 and TRBJ1-5 gives the whole variable domain SAVISQKPSRDICQRGTSLTIQCQVDSQVTMMFWYRQQPGQSLTLIATANQGSEATYESGFVIDKFPISRPNLTFSTLTVSNMSPEDSSIYLCSVAGGGNQPQHFGDGTRLSIL.

This chain joins TRBV6-6 and TRBJ1-5, with D hard to call. The V gene's germline CDR1 is MNHNY and CDR2 SVGAGI (reference sequence). V shed 0 bases and J shed 5 bases, with 11 bases lying between them. The CDR3 runs to 15 residues. The CDR3 nucleotides are TGTGCCAGCAGTTACTCGAATCTGGGAGATCAGCCCCAGCATTTT. Its protein is CASSYSNLGDQPQHF.

The chain links TRBV5-4 to TRBJ2-7, with TRBD2 matching 8 bases. Germline lookup yields CDR1 SGHNT and CDR2 YYREEE (reference sequence). This CDR3 has 13 amino acids. V dropped 8 bases and J dropped 0; count of bases not matched to a gene: 4. In DNA form, the CDR3 reads TGTGCCAGTGAGCGGGGGACCTCCTACGAGCAGTACTTC. This translates into CASERGTSYEQYF.

The chain employs TRBV7-7 and TRBJ1-3; TRBD1 might be the D (5 bases). The ends were cut back, 4 bases at V and 2 bases at J, with 12 bases in the middle. Per germline, CDR1 SSHAT and CDR2 FNYEAQ (reference sequence). This CDR3 region has 15 residues. The CDR3 region is CASSSGLPPGNTIYF. The CDR3, as DNA: TGTGCCAGCAGCTCAGGGCTTCCCCCTGGAAACACCATATATTTT.

This sequence joins TRBV6-1 and TRBJ2-7; 7 bases agree with TRBD1. V shed 7 bases, J shed 2 bases, and the junction held 2 bases outside the gene matches. CDR1 and CDR2 (germline): MNHNS, SASEGT. The CDR3 contains 12 residues. The CDR3 region has the DNA TGTGCCAGCAACAGGGGTGCCTACGAGCAGTACTTC. This translates into CASNRGAYEQYF.

The chain has TRBV29-1 and TRBJ2-7; D is ambiguous. CDR1 and CDR2 (germline): SQVTM, ANQGSEA. V lost 7 bases and J lost 4, with 11 bases in between. The CDR3 runs 11 residues. The CDR3 DNA sequence: TGCAGCGGGAGCGTTGGTTACGAGCAGTACTTC. It specifies CSGSVGYEQYF.

V gene TRBV6-4 combines with J gene TRBJ2-3; TRBD2 agrees at 10 bases. Trimming at V came to 3 bases and at J to 2 bases, leaving 5 bases not matched to a gene. From germline, CDR1 is MRHNA and CDR2 SNTAGT. The CDR3 loop spans 16 amino acids. In DNA, the CDR3 is TGTGCCAGCAGTGAGGCTAGCGGGGGCTCCACAGATACGCAGTATTTT. Protein: CASSEASGGSTDTQYF.

V and J are TRBV27 and TRBJ2-7, with 13 bases identical to TRBD2. The CDR3 runs to 15 residues. Germline CDR1 MNHEY, CDR2 SMNVEV (reference sequence). V shed 4 bases and J 2 bases; nucleotides not matched to a gene: 2. The CDR3 DNA reads as TGTGCCAGCAGTTCGGGACTAGCGGGGCCCTACGAGCAGTACTTC. Translation gives CASSSGLAGPYEQYF.

This rearrangement joins TRBV5-1 to TRBJ2-7, with 9 bases identical to TRBD2. V was clipped by 7 bases and J by 7 bases; unmatched bases: 9. The CDR3 length is 13 residues. The germline V gene has CDR1 SGHRS and CDR2 YFSETQ. The CDR3 reads CASGIGAGGEQYF. Here the CDR3 DNA reads TGCGCCAGCGGAATTGGTGCGGGGGGGGAGCAGTACTTC.

J is TRBJ1-1 and V is TRBV19; maybe TRBD1 (6 bases). Trimming took 3 bases from V and 6 from J, leaving 11 bases between them. The CDR3 length is 13 residues. Looked up from germline, CDR1 is LNHDA and CDR2 is SQIVND (reference sequence). The CDR3 sequence: CASSILYRAEAFF. The CDR3 DNA reads as TGTGCCAGTAGTATCCTCTACAGGGCTGAAGCTTTCTTT.

The chain joins TRBV23-1 to TRBJ2-2, with D possibly TRBD2 on 6 matching bases. TRBV23-1 carries the ORF label, with uncertain function. With 1 base removed from V and 5 bases from J, the gap between germline ends came to 14 bases. The CDR3 spans 16 residues. This CDR3 is CASSQFLRDRTGELFF. The CDR3, as DNA: TGCGCCAGCAGTCAATTCTTGCGGGATCGAACCGGGGAGCTGTTTTTT.

The chain joins TRBV6-5 to TRBJ2-2; 9 nucleotides line up with TRBD1. V trimming: 7 bases; J trimming: 7 bases; junction bases outside the gene matches: 10. Germline CDR1 is MNHEY and CDR2 is SVGAGI. The CDR3 is made up of 15 amino acids. For the CDR3, the DNA is TGTGCCAGCACCCGAAAGGGACAGGGTGTCGGGGAGCTGTTTTTT. Translated: CASTRKGQGVGELFF.

V gene TRBV4-3 combines with J gene TRBJ2-1; possible D gene TRBD2, 6 bases. V lost 7 bases to trimming and J lost 7 bases, with 14 bases between them. The germline gives CDR1 LGHNA, CDR2 YSLEER. The CDR3 has 13 amino acids. CDR3 DNA sequence: TGCGCCAGCAACCAGCAGGAGGGGAATGAGCAGTTCTTC. This codes for CASNQQEGNEQFF.

This clone was observed a single time. V gene TRBV7-9 combines with J gene TRBJ1-4, with D possibly being TRBD1 (5 bases). In germline, CDR1 is SEHNR, CDR2 FQNEAQ (reference sequence). V lost 4 bases to trimming and J lost 3 bases, with 18 bases between them. This CDR3 has 17 amino acids. The CDR3 region has the DNA TGTGCCAGCAGCTACCCCAGGGCAGGGCCGGCTAATGAAAAACTGTTTTTT. It yields the protein CASSYPRAGPANEKLFF.

This chain connects TRBV5-1 to TRBJ2-7; a possible D gene is TRBD1 (7 bases). CDR1 and CDR2 (germline): SGHRS, YFSETQ. The CDR3 spans 15 residues. V was pared by 0 bases and J by 6 bases, with 16 bases between. DNA for the CDR3: TGCGCCAGCAGCTTGGCCTGGCAGGGGGGCAGCGAGCAGTACTTC. Translation: CASSLAWQGGSEQYF.

The V gene is TRBV9, the J gene TRBJ1-1; 8 bases agree with TRBD1. The V gene's germline CDR1 is SGDLS and CDR2 YYNGEE. The CDR3 has 14 amino acids. With 3 bases clipped from V and 13 bases from J, the junction kept 14 bases outside the gene matches. The CDR3 coding sequence is TGTGCCAGCAGCGATCTCAGGGGGCTCTCCGTGGTTTTCTTT. This gives the protein CASSDLRGLSVVFF.

About this clone itself: Additional DNA sequences in this sample encode the identical CDR3. The gene calls are TRBV19 and TRBJ1-5, with a weak D call TRBD1 (6 bases). The CDR3 is 14 residues long. Per germline, CDR1 LNHDA and CDR2 SQIVND (reference sequence). V was pared by 2 bases and J by 6 bases, with 11 bases between. Here the CDR3 DNA reads TGTGCCAGTAGTATACAGGGGTTGGGTCAGCCCCAGCATTTT. Its translation: CASSIQGLGQPQHF.

The chain employs TRBV27 and TRBJ2-2; 7 positions match TRBD2. J gave up 4 bases and V 5 bases, and 4 bases lay outside the gene matches. The germline CDR1 and CDR2 sequences are MNHEY and SMNVEV (reference sequence). The CDR3 is 14 amino acids. The CDR3 protein is CASSPSGGTGELFF. Here the CDR3 DNA reads TGTGCCAGCAGTCCCTCGGGGGGCACCGGGGAGCTGTTTTTT.

The rearrangement uses TRBV7-7 and TRBJ2-5; 7 bases agree with TRBD2. The trim removed 8 bases at V and 3 bases at J, leaving 3 bases unmatched. The CDR3 is made up of 12 amino acids. Germline CDR1 is SSHAT and CDR2 is FNYEAQ (reference sequence). The CDR3 sequence: CASPSGKETQYF. Written as DNA, the CDR3 is TGTGCCAGCCCTAGCGGTAAAGAGACCCAGTACTTC.

J is TRBJ2-2 and V is TRBV7-9; 9 bases agree with TRBD1. There are 15 residues in the CDR3. Germline assignment: CDR1 SEHNR and CDR2 FQNEAQ (reference sequence). With 6 bases clipped from V and 5 bases from J, the junction kept 7 bases outside the gene matches. The CDR3 protein is CASSAGTGYTGELFF. The CDR3 DNA sequence: TGTGCCAGCAGTGCCGGGACAGGGTATACCGGGGAGCTGTTTTTT.